This T cell receptor (beta chain) was sequenced during a study of shared clonotypes between healthy human individuals. Study outcomes and limitations: Relative to memory subsets, naive subsets generally showed larger estimated richness. Rarefaction analysis demonstrated incomplete sorted-subset sequencing notwithstanding large depth. Some naive CD4 clonotypes, roughly 4.5%, turned up in common across a handful of donors. The donor pool, a small one, limited the genetic and exposure-history diversity represented.

The CDR3 is 14 amino acids. Germline-derived CDR1 and CDR2 are MNHEY and SVGAGI. The V gene lost 5 bases and the J gene lost 5 bases, with 13 bases spanning the gap. Worth noting for this clone: Antigen: not known.

Sequencing was performed with immunoSEQ multiplex PCR; in TCRdb, only in-frame clones are kept and a portion is missing. This sample carries some 2,000,000 clones, about 95% of them seen once, and the ten largest clones take 0.1% to 0.15%. Sequenced material: naive CD4+ T cells sorted from blood. Stated subset: CD45RA+ positively selected. The TCR sequence derives from a man in his late teens or twenties in good health. The J gene is TRBJ1-5, the V gene TRBV6-5; D is uncertain. The DNA for the CDR3 is TGTGCCAGCAGTCCCTTTGGATTCGATCAGCCCCAGCATTTT. Translation gives CASSPFGFDQPQHF.